This T cell receptor (beta chain) comes out of a study of shared clonotypes between healthy human individuals. The germline V gene encodes CDR1 LGHNA and CDR2 YSLEER. Trimming at V came to 3 bases and at J to 5 bases, leaving 16 bases not matched to a gene. The CDR3 consists of 17 residues. Terminally differentiated effector memory CD45RA+ cells were excluded by CCR7 positive selection of CD45RO-negative cells. Method: immunoSEQ multiplex PCR; TCRdb's copy keeps in-frame clones and lacks some. The sample records 2 million to 2.5 million clones, about 95% being singletons. The sequencing input was naive CD8+ T cells sorted from blood. This clonotype was obtained from a man between 18 and 29 years old in good health. The chain recombines TRBV4-3 with TRBJ2-7; the match to TRBD2 covers 7 bases. The CDR3 is CASSQELSAGRLDEQYF. DNA of the CDR3: TGCGCCAGCAGCCAGGAATTGTCAGCGGGAAGGCTAGACGAGCAGTACTTC.